This TCR beta chain was captured in a study of shared clonotypes between healthy human individuals. Clones were sequenced by immunoSEQ multiplex PCR, and TCRdb holds only the in-frame ones, with some missing. The table records around 340,000 clones, about 73% of them present only once. The CDR3 length is 16 residues. Germline CDR1 is LNHDA and CDR2 is SQIVND (reference sequence). With 5 bases removed from V and 0 bases from J, the gap between germline ends came to 13 bases. This clone was seen once. Its antigen is unknown. The study's findings and limits: Rarefaction indicated that sorted-subset sequencing remained incomplete although depth was large.

The chain joins TRBV19 to TRBJ1-4; no reliable D call. The sequencing input was memory CD4+ T cells sorted from blood. This sample's subset: CD45RA-negative fraction. The origin of this receptor is a man aged 25 to 40 in good health. The CDR3 loop reads CASSPIQGSTNEKLFF. The DNA for the CDR3 is TGTGCCAGTAGTCCAATCCAAGGGTCAACTAATGAAAAACTGTTTTTT.